The entry that follows covers one T cell receptor beta chain sequence. Its antigen is as yet unknown. Every PCR received spiked-in synthetic TCR analog templates. Only in-frame clones appear in the TCRdb table, and some are missing; sequencing was by immunoSEQ multiplex PCR. This table has approximately 51,000 clones, 86% appearing once. The data are from a study of PD-L1 blockade in urothelial cancer. Study summary: It was in about 2014 that patients started atezolizumab at 1,200 mg intravenously every 3 weeks. Treatment start was followed by blood analysis at 3 weeks (second dose) and again at 6 weeks.

Overall study findings and caveats: Tumor-linked clones in blood grew more by 3 weeks in durable-benefit patients.

Stated time point: pretreatment peripheral blood. Germline CDR1 and CDR2: KGHSH and LQKENI. The length of the CDR3 is 15 residues. V shed 2 bases, J shed 8 bases, and the junction held 9 bases outside the gene matches. This specimen was PBMCs, taken around atezolizumab (anti-PD-L1) treatment. This TCR came from a man aged 60 to 69 with urothelial cancer. The J gene is TRBJ2-4, the V gene TRBV18, with TRBD2 matching 7 bases. The DNA of the CDR3 is TGTGCCAGCTCACCAACCCCAGCGGGAACGTACATTCAGTACTTC. Residues: CASSPTPAGTYIQYF.